The rows below give T cell receptor beta chains drawn from one sample of a study of human T cells and chemical hapten exposure. From the RACE reads, TCRdb called clonotypes with MiXCR, one entry per CDR3 protein. The top ten clones hold about 1.2% of a sample with 250,000 or so distinct CDR3 sequences, approximately 7.5% of them seen once. Sequenced material: whole blood, taken in connection with sensitization to the hapten diphenylcyclopropenone (DPC). These receptors were collected from a man between 18 and 29 years old with alopecia areata. Some clones in this sample may be carry-over from other donors' samples. The CDR3 runs from the conserved cysteine through the conserved F or W. D genes are given only for firm matches. Expanded clones get a size class; other rows say once, few or many, or leave the size out.

j_call v_call d_call clone_size cdr3_aa
TRBJ2-1 TRBV12-3/TRBV12-4 TRBD1 few CASTRPLRDSAHYNEQFF
TRBJ1-1 TRBV6-5 TRBD1 . CASRRTRGQGVLVTEAFF
TRBJ2-2 TRBV18 . many CASSPPWAGELFF
TRBJ2-3 TRBV28 . many CASSLSFIGTRKYF
TRBJ1-2 TRBV4-3 . many CASSQEPYAGEDYGYTF
TRBJ1-2 TRBV5-6 . many CASSLYQAGGENYGYTF
TRBJ2-7 TRBV6-5 . few CASRILGRPYEQYF
TRBJ1-2 TRBV5-1 . . CASSLAETEDYGYTF
TRBJ2-1 TRBV12-5 . . CASGLEPASSYNEQFF
TRBJ2-4 TRBV7-9 . few CASSLGHSGLLAKNIQYF
TRBJ1-4 TRBV2 TRBD1 few CASRGTGAEKLFF
TRBJ1-1 TRBV11-2 . few CASSFLGANTEAFF
TRBJ1-1 TRBV28 . many CASSFSGFGGRLTEAFF
TRBJ1-5 TRBV29-1 . many CSVEATGQPQHF
TRBJ2-7 TRBV7-9 TRBD2 many CASSSIAGGSSYEQYF
TRBJ1-3 TRBV6-1 . . CASSEAGNSGNTIYF
TRBJ1-5 TRBV27 TRBD1 . CASSPQGGKQPQHF
TRBJ2-7 TRBV28 TRBD2 few CVSSSSGGPSREQYF
TRBJ1-1 TRBV12-3/TRBV12-4 TRBD1 . CASTKTGDRGKSEAFF
TRBJ1-2 TRBV9 TRBD1 few CASSASLLTGRNYGYTF
TRBJ1-4 TRBV7-8 TRBD1 few CASSLDRVSGNEKLFF
TRBJ2-3 TRBV5-1 . . CASSLPSLNTDTQYF
TRBJ1-2 TRBV10-3 TRBD1 many CAIRSDRDYGYTF
TRBJ2-3 TRBV7-2 . few CASSPLGVLGTDTQYF
TRBJ1-2 TRBV10-3 . . CATPGRANYGYTF
TRBJ2-1 TRBV7-9 . few CASSPDPYNEQFF
TRBJ1-1 TRBV5-1 TRBD1 few CASSWTGLEGTEAFF
TRBJ2-3 TRBV5-1 . many CASRPLSGRGTDTQYF
TRBJ2-5 TRBV12-3/TRBV12-4 . . CASSNDPGHELPQETQYF
TRBJ2-1 TRBV7-2 TRBD2 . CASSAGVAGGPGSEQFF
TRBJ1-2 TRBV12-3/TRBV12-4 . many CASRPGAVYGYTF